One sample yielded the 28 T cell receptor beta chains listed below, sequenced in a study of T cell responses to AZD1222 COVID-19 vaccine. Repertoires were generated with immunoSEQ multiplex PCR, while TCRdb's copy carries only in-frame clones and drops some. The data show some 150,000 clones, roughly 90% seen once. Sequenced here: peripheral blood, sampled on day 0 of AZD1222 vaccination. Source of these receptors: an adult in good health.

The gene calls are TRBV28 and TRBJ1-5; 7 bases map to TRBD1. CDR3 length: 13 residues. Trimming at V came to 8 bases and at J to 7 bases, leaving 8 bases not matched to a gene. Germline V gene data show CDR1 as MDHEN and CDR2 as SYDVKM. Here the CDR3 reads CASYGSGGQPQHF. CDR3 DNA: TGTGCCAGCTATGGTTCAGGGGGACAGCCCCAGCATTTT. Combining the CDR3 with reference TRBV28 and TRBJ1-5 gives the whole variable domain DVKVTQSSRYLVKRTGEKVFLECVQDMDHENMFWYRQDPGLGLRLIYFSYDVKMKEKGDIPEGYSVSREKKERFSLILESASTNQTSMYLCASYGSGGQPQHFGDGTRLSIL.

The V and J genes are TRBV25-1 and TRBJ1-2, with a tentative D call TRBD1 (5 bases). The V and J ends lost 8 bases and 7 bases respectively, with 17 bases between them. CDR1 and CDR2 (germline): MGHDK, SYGVNS. The CDR3 has 13 residues. CDR3 nucleotide sequence: TGTGCCAGCCTGGGGGGGGTTTCTGGTGGCTACACCTTC. Its protein product is CASLGGVSGGYTF.

The V call is TRBV2, the J call TRBJ1-4, with 7 bases that match TRBD1. Looked up from germline, CDR1 is SNHLY and CDR2 is FYNNEI. The CDR3 runs 14 residues. V was clipped by 6 bases and J by 7 bases; unmatched bases: 8. DNA for the CDR3: TGTGCCAGCAGGCCGAGTGACAGGGCTGAAAAACTGTTTTTT. This encodes CASRPSDRAEKLFF.

The rearrangement uses TRBV3-1 (or the pseudogene TRBV3-2) and TRBJ1-2; 12 bases map to TRBD1. The CDR3 is 19 amino acids. With V trimmed by 0 bases and J by 4 bases, 12 bases remained unmatched. Germline V gene sequence: CDR1 LGHDT, CDR2 YNNKEL (reference sequence). The CDR3 DNA reads TGTGCCAGCAGCCAAGAACCCCGGGGGACAGGGGGCTATGGCTATGGCTACACCTTC. Protein: CASSQEPRGTGGYGYGYTF.

J is TRBJ1-1 and V is TRBV9, with no clear D. The V and J ends lost 2 bases and 4 bases respectively, with 18 bases between them. The CDR3 runs to 16 residues. From germline, CDR1 is SGDLS and CDR2 YYNGEE. The CDR3 region is CASSVTPAGLGTEAFF. CDR3 sequence (DNA): TGTGCCAGCAGCGTCACGCCCGCGGGGTTGGGCACTGAAGCTTTCTTT.

The rearrangement links TRBV7-9 to TRBJ2-5; no clear D. CDR3 length: 16 residues. V shed 1 base and J shed 1 base, with 13 bases lying between them. Germline loops: CDR1 SEHNR, CDR2 FQNEAQ (reference sequence). CDR3 protein: CASSLGVAALQETQYF. The CDR3 nucleotides are TGTGCCAGCAGCTTAGGGGTGGCGGCGCTCCAAGAGACCCAGTACTTC. The full variable domain, in which reference TRBV7-9 and TRBJ2-5 provide the parts outside the CDR3, is DTGVSQNPRHKITKRGQNVTFRCDPISEHNRLYWYRQTLGQGPEFLTYFQNEAQLEKSRLLSDRFSAERPKGSFSTLEIQRTEQGDSAMYLCASSLGVAALQETQYFGPGTRLLVL.

The rearrangement joins TRBV6-2 or TRBV6-3 to TRBJ2-1; the D call may be TRBD1 or TRBD2 (6 bases each). V shed 0 bases and J shed 9 bases, with 12 bases lying between them. CDR3 length equals 14 residues. Germline values: CDR1 MNHEY, CDR2 SVGEGT. DNA for the CDR3: TGTGCCAGCAGTTACTCAAGAGGGGGGTTTGAGCAGTTCTTC. Residues: CASSYSRGGFEQFF.

This rearrangement joins TRBV5-6 to TRBJ1-5; 9 bases map to TRBD1. The V and J ends lost 5 bases and 0 bases, in that order; junction bases with no gene match: 9. CDR1 and CDR2 from the germline V gene are SGHDT and YYEEEE. The CDR3 is made up of 17 amino acids. The CDR3, as DNA: TGTGCCAGCAGTCGAGGGGACAGGGATCTTAGCAATCAGCCCCAGCATTTT. It translates to CASSRGDRDLSNQPQHF.

The rearrangement joins TRBV5-1 to TRBJ2-5, with 9 bases fitting TRBD2. J gave up 5 bases and V 5 bases, and 13 bases lay outside the gene matches. There are 16 residues in the CDR3. Germline V gene sequence: CDR1 SGHRS, CDR2 YFSETQ. CDR3 residues: CASRSGTSNLAETQYF. The CDR3 coding sequence is TGCGCCAGCAGATCCGGGACTAGCAACTTAGCGGAGACCCAGTACTTC.

The rearrangement joins TRBV28 to TRBJ1-6; maybe TRBD1 (6 bases). The CDR3 sequence is 15 residues long. Germline values: CDR1 MDHEN, CDR2 SYDVKM. V lost 3 bases and J lost 7, with 13 bases in between. The chain's CDR3 is CASSFSGAENSPLHF. CDR3 DNA: TGTGCCAGCAGTTTTTCAGGGGCGGAGAATTCACCCCTCCACTTT.

The chain joins TRBV2 to TRBJ1-2; D is ambiguous. Germline V gives CDR1 SNHLY, CDR2 FYNNEI. This CDR3 has 13 residues. V was cut by 0 bases and J by 4 bases, with 6 bases left in between. Here the CDR3 DNA reads TGTGCCAGCAGTGAAGCGGCGGTCTATGGCTACACCTTC. This codes for CASSEAAVYGYTF.

This chain joins TRBV5-1 and TRBJ1-1; tentatively, D is TRBD1 (6 bases). The germline V gene encodes CDR1 SGHRS and CDR2 YFSETQ. CDR3 length: 16 amino acids. V gave up 3 bases and J gave up 4 bases, with 19 bases separating them. The CDR3 nucleotides are TGCGCCAGCAGCTCCTCGCAGGGGTTGAGAGGCACTGAAGCTTTCTTT. Protein sequence: CASSSSQGLRGTEAFF. The full variable domain, with the rest looked up from reference TRBV5-1 and TRBJ1-1, is KAGVTQTPRYLIKTRGQQVTLSCSPISGHRSVSWYQQTPGQGLQFLFEYFSETQRNKGNFPGRFSGRQFSNSRSEMNVSTLELGDSALYLCASSSSQGLRGTEAFFGQGTRLTVV.

This clone was recorded once. V and J are TRBV7-3 and TRBJ2-3; 14 bases agree with TRBD2. Germline values: CDR1 SGHTA, CDR2 FQGTGA. V was pared by 5 bases and J by 4 bases, with 11 bases of the junction left unmatched. CDR3 length: 18 residues. CDR3 residues: CASSLNAGLAGAPDTQYF. In DNA form, the CDR3 reads TGTGCCAGCAGCCTAAACGCGGGACTAGCGGGGGCCCCAGATACGCAGTATTTT. Supplemented by reference TRBV7-3 and TRBJ2-3, the full variable domain reads GAGVSQTPSNKVTEKGKYVELRCDPISGHTALYWYRQSLGQGPEFLIYFQGTGAADDSGLPNDRFFAVRPEGSVSTLKIQRTERGDSAVYLCASSLNAGLAGAPDTQYFGPGTRLTVL.

The rearrangement links TRBV23-1 to TRBJ2-7; 8 positions match TRBD1. TRBV23-1 is an open reading frame, and its role is uncertain. There are 12 residues in the CDR3. Unmatched junction bases numbered 3, after V lost 8 bases and J lost 3 bases. CDR3 sequence (DNA): TGCGCCAGCGGACAGGGTCTCTACGAGCAGTACTTC. The encoded protein is CASGQGLYEQYF.

The chain couples TRBV10-3 to TRBJ2-2, with TRBD1 as a possible D gene (6 bases). The V end was cut by 2 bases, the J end by 6 bases, with 7 bases between. The CDR3 covers 13 residues. Per the germline V gene, CDR1 is ENHRY and CDR2 is SYGVKD. The CDR3 is CAISETGSGELFF. DNA for the CDR3: TGTGCCATCAGTGAGACAGGGTCCGGGGAGCTGTTTTTT.

The V call is TRBV2, the J call TRBJ2-7; 10 nucleotides line up with TRBD2. The CDR3 length is 15 residues. V dropped 4 bases and J dropped 2; count of bases not matched to a gene: 5. From germline, CDR1 is SNHLY and CDR2 FYNNEI. DNA for the CDR3: TGTGCCAGCAGTGCTGCTAGCGGGGGAACCTACGAGCAGTACTTC. This translates into CASSAASGGTYEQYF.

The chain employs TRBV6-5 and TRBJ2-7; TRBD2 matches 7 bases. The CDR3 extends over 15 amino acids. In germline, CDR1 is MNHEY, CDR2 SVGAGI. V lost 6 bases to trimming and J lost 3 bases; unmatched junction nucleotides: 11. Written as DNA, the CDR3 is TGTGCCAGCAGCTTCGGACTTCGGGGGGACTACGAGCAGTACTTC. Its protein is CASSFGLRGDYEQYF.

The chain is built from TRBV7-2 and TRBJ1-2; D remains ambiguous. Germline CDR1 SGHTA, CDR2 FQGNSA. V lost 4 bases to trimming and J lost 8 bases, with 11 bases between them. This CDR3 contains 12 residues. This CDR3 is CASSSDLVGYTF. CDR3 in DNA: TGTGCCAGCAGCTCGGACCTGGTGGGCTACACCTTC.

The genes are TRBV5-6 and TRBJ1-2, with 11 positions matching TRBD1. This CDR3 spans 14 amino acids. The germline gives CDR1 SGHDT, CDR2 YYEEEE. V dropped 0 bases and J dropped 9; count of bases not matched to a gene: 4. The CDR3 DNA follows: TGTGCCAGCAGCTTGGGAGGACAGGGGGCTCGCTACACCTTC. Protein sequence: CASSLGGQGARYTF.

The rearrangement links TRBV5-4 to TRBJ2-2; D gene unclear. CDR1 is SGHNT and CDR2 is YYREEE in the germline V gene (reference sequence). The CDR3 contains 12 residues. V was clipped by 2 bases and J by 7 bases, with 6 bases between them. CDR3 protein: CASSFFGGELFF. In DNA form, the CDR3 reads TGTGCCAGCAGCTTTTTCGGCGGGGAGCTGTTTTTT.

The chain is built from TRBV7-8 and TRBJ1-2, with D unclear. CDR1 is SGHVS, CDR2 FQNEAQ, per germline. CDR3 length: 14 amino acids. The V end lost 0 bases, the J end lost 8 bases, and 13 bases lay between the germline ends. CDR3 sequence: CASSLAIEGSGYTF. In nucleotides, the CDR3 is TGTGCCAGCAGCTTAGCGATCGAGGGCTCCGGCTACACCTTC.

The chain is built from TRBV18 and TRBJ2-3; 10 positions agree with TRBD2. The germline V gene has CDR1 KGHSH and CDR2 LQKENI. CDR3 size: 18 residues. Trimming cost V 0 bases and J 4 bases; bases outside gene matches: 10. The DNA of the CDR3 is TGTGCCAGCTCACCACCGGGACGTAGCGGGGGGCACGCAGATACGCAGTATTTT. It is translated as CASSPPGRSGGHADTQYF. The full variable domain, completed using reference TRBV18 and TRBJ2-3, is NAGVMQNPRHLVRRRGQEARLRCSPMKGHSHVYWYRQLPEEGLKFMVYLQKENIIDESGMPKERFSAEFPKEGPSILRIQQVVRGDSAAYFCASSPPGRSGGHADTQYFGPGTRLTVL.

The J gene is TRBJ1-5, the V gene TRBV2; no definite D call. Trimming left V 2 bases short and J 2 bases short, with 7 bases between. This CDR3 is built from 14 residues. Per the germline V gene, CDR1 is SNHLY and CDR2 is FYNNEI. The CDR3 loop is CASSELRGNQPQHF. CDR3 sequence (DNA): TGTGCCAGCAGTGAACTGCGGGGCAATCAGCCCCAGCATTTT.

This chain joins TRBV27 and TRBJ2-7; possible D gene TRBD1, 5 bases. V gave up 2 bases and J gave up 4 bases, with 9 bases separating them. CDR3 length: 13 amino acids. From germline, CDR1 is MNHEY and CDR2 SMNVEV (reference sequence). CDR3: CASSLRQTYEQYF. CDR3 in DNA: TGTGCCAGCAGTTTACGACAGACGTACGAGCAGTACTTC.

This clone has a handful of counts. The CDR3 spells CASSQDRGSYNEQFF. CDR3 nucleotides: TGTGCCAGCAGCCAGGACAGGGGGTCCTACAATGAGCAGTTCTTC. The chain recombines TRBV7-3 with TRBJ2-1; 10 bases are shared with TRBD1. Germline CDR1 is SGHTA and CDR2 is FQGTGA. CDR3 length: 15 amino acids. After removal of 5 bases from V and 1 base from J, the junction contained 2 bases not matched to a gene. The variable domain in full, completed from reference TRBV7-3 and TRBJ2-1, reads GAGVSQTPSNKVTEKGKYVELRCDPISGHTALYWYRQSLGQGPEFLIYFQGTGAADDSGLPNDRFFAVRPEGSVSTLKIQRTERGDSAVYLCASSQDRGSYNEQFFGPGTRLTVL.

The J gene is TRBJ2-7, the V gene TRBV6-5; D gene ambiguous. This CDR3 comprises 12 residues. CDR1 is MNHEY, CDR2 SVGAGI, per germline. V shed 8 bases and J shed 2 bases, with 10 bases lying between them. CDR3 sequence (DNA): TGTGCCAGCGACACACCGACCTACGAGCAGTACTTC. Protein: CASDTPTYEQYF.

This clone was found once. The chain joins TRBV29-1 to TRBJ1-1, with D unclear. The CDR3 is 11 amino acids. Germline V gene sequence: CDR1 SQVTM, CDR2 ANQGSEA. Trimming took 2 bases from V and 1 from J, leaving 2 bases between them. The CDR3 coding sequence is TGCAGCGTTGAAAAGAACACTGAAGCTTTCTTT. This codes for CSVEKNTEAFF.

The CDR3 nucleotides are TGTGCCATACAGGGGGCGGACGGCTACACCTTC. It is translated as CAIQGADGYTF. The chain joins TRBV10-3 to TRBJ1-2, with 9 bases fitting TRBD1. Germline V gene sequence: CDR1 ENHRY, CDR2 SYGVKD. The trim removed 9 bases at V and 8 bases at J, leaving 4 bases unmatched. This CDR3 is 11 amino acids long.